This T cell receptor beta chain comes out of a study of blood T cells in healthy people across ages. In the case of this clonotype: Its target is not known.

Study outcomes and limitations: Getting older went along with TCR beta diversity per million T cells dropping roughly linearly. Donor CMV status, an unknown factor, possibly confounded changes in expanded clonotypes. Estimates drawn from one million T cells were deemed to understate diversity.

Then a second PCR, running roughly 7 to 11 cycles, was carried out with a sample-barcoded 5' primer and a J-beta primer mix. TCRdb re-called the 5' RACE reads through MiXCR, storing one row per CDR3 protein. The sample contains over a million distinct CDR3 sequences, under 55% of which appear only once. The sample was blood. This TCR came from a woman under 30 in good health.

CDR3 DNA: TGCAGTGCTAGAGACTATCCCAGCTACGAGCAGTACTTC. Protein: CSARDYPSYEQYF. The chain carries TRBV20-1 and TRBJ2-7; no reliable D call. The CDR3 consists of 13 residues. Trimming removed 0 bases from V and 3 bases from J, with 9 bases in between. Per germline, CDR1 DFQATT and CDR2 SNEGSKA (reference sequence).